This TCR beta chain is from a study of Graves' ophthalmopathy and Graves' hyperthyroidism. Study background: Hyperthyroidism was considered stable when no ophthalmopathy appeared within 18 months of follow-up. General observations from the study: Predictions made by the model for ophthalmopathy progression reached 70.59% sensitivity and approximately 72% specificity. The 13-signature model separated ophthalmopathy from stable hyperthyroidism at 85% to 90% sensitivity and around 77% specificity.

Diagnoses were established from clinical symptoms, serum thyroxine, TRAb, thyroid ultrasound and orbital computed tomography. Notes on this clonotype: Antigen: not known.

Deletions cut 3 bases from V and 5 bases from J, with 11 bases between. Looked up from germline, CDR1 is LNHDA and CDR2 is SQIVND (reference sequence). The CDR3 has 14 amino acids. RNA transcripts yielded amplified TCR beta CDR3 regions. A first-round RT-PCR used HTBI primers, followed by a second-round multiplex PCR. TCRdb used MiXCR to reprocess the multiplex PCR reads, holding one entry per CDR3 protein. The top ten hold about 4% of the sample, which has a few hundred thousand distinct CDR3 sequences, 39% seen once. V usage is TRBV19 and J usage is TRBJ1-5; weak D call: TRBD1 (6 bases). The sequence came from an adult man with Graves' hyperthyroidism. Material for sequencing was peripheral blood or thyroid tissue (not recorded which). The CDR3 here is CASSIRGEYQPQHF. In nucleotides, the CDR3 is TGTGCCAGTAGTATCAGGGGTGAATATCAGCCCCAGCATTTT.